These 19 T cell receptor beta chains came from one sample sequenced in a study of T cells in Graves' hyperthyroidism and ophthalmopathy (dated by TCRdb to the late 2010s). Library construction relied on multiplex PCR. Reads for this sample came from an Illumina HiSeq 2000. TCR beta CDR3 regions were amplified from RNA transcripts. The TCR CDR3 was subjected to a first round of RT-PCR using the HTBI primer set and the Qiagen OneStep RT-PCR kit. The public reads were quality trimmed at Q25 with fastp and then assembled into clones with MiXCR by TCRdb, keeping productive beta chains. Each entry merges the rows of one CDR3 protein and shows their most common DNA and genes. The sample table contains 450,000 to 600,000 distinct CDR3 sequences; only one count was recorded for roughly 21% of them. Of the sample, 47% is held by the ten largest clones. The material sequenced was blood. These receptors came from a man between 35 and 55 years old with Graves' ophthalmopathy.

The gene calls are TRBV19 and TRBJ2-7, with TRBD1 matching 9 bases. The CDR3 spans 14 residues. Germline lookup yields CDR1 LNHDA and CDR2 SQIVND (reference sequence). V gave up 10 bases and J gave up 0 bases; unmatched junction bases: 7. Here the CDR3 reads CATQTQGASYEQYF. The CDR3 nucleotides read TGTGCCACCCAGACACAGGGGGCCTCCTACGAGCAGTACTTC.

This chain links TRBV4-1 with TRBJ2-7; D may be TRBD1 (6 bases). The length of the CDR3 is 17 residues. In germline, CDR1 is MGHRA, CDR2 YSYEKL. V gave up 4 bases and J gave up 2 bases, with 21 bases separating them. CDR3 in DNA: TGCGCCAGCAGCCTCAAGATATCGGCAGGGGCGGCCTACGAGCAGTACTTC. Residues: CASSLKISAGAAYEQYF.

This clonotype has ten or more counts. The chain couples TRBV20-1 to TRBJ2-7; maybe TRBD2 (6 bases). The length of the CDR3 is 14 residues. Germline V gene lookup returns CDR1 DFQATT and CDR2 SNEGSKA (reference sequence). V lost 3 bases and J lost 0, with 12 bases in between. This CDR3 reads CSASYGGSSYEQYF. The CDR3 region has the DNA TGCAGTGCTAGTTACGGGGGAAGCTCCTACGAGCAGTACTTC.

This clonotype was seen many times. The chain carries TRBV7-3 and TRBJ1-5, with 8 bases matching TRBD1. Germline V lookup: CDR1 SGHTA, CDR2 FQGTGA. CDR3 size: 16 residues. Trimming at V came to 5 bases and at J to 7 bases, leaving 13 bases not matched to a gene. The CDR3 here is CASSPPSGTGGQPQHF. The DNA of the CDR3 is TGTGCCAGCAGCCCTCCCTCCGGGACAGGAGGGCAGCCCCAGCATTTT.

This clonotype has ten or more counts. The J gene is TRBJ1-5, the V gene TRBV5-1; unclear D gene. CDR1 and CDR2 from the germline V gene are SGHRS and YFSETQ. This CDR3 is 15 amino acids long. The V gene lost 0 bases and the J gene lost 0 bases, with 7 bases spanning the gap. In nucleotides, the CDR3 is TGCGCCAGCAGCTTGGAAGGATATAGCAATCAGCCCCAGCATTTT. Amino acid sequence: CASSLEGYSNQPQHF.

About this clonotype: One end of the junction is discordant with germline, which a read error may explain. The chain uses TRBV27 and TRBJ2-3; the match to TRBD2 covers 9 bases. The CDR3 runs to 16 residues. Germline CDR1 is MNHEY and CDR2 is SMNVEV (reference sequence). In DNA form, the CDR3 reads TGTGTCAGCAGTTTATCGATAGCGGGAGTGGGGGATACGCAGTATTTT. It encodes CVSSLSIAGVGDTQYF.

The genes are TRBV20-1 and TRBJ1-1, with D possibly TRBD1 on 5 matching bases. Germline V gives CDR1 DFQATT, CDR2 SNEGSKA (reference sequence). The length of the CDR3 is 13 residues. V shed 1 base and J shed 4 bases, with 10 bases lying between them. CDR3 region: CSARVAGGTEAFF. CDR3 in DNA: TGCAGTGCTAGAGTGGCGGGGGGCACTGAAGCTTTCTTT.

This clonotype was detected ten times or more. The J gene is TRBJ1-1, the V gene TRBV20-1, with no clear D. V lost 3 bases and J 1 base, leaving 15 bases between the germline ends. This CDR3 region has 15 residues. Germline assignment: CDR1 DFQATT and CDR2 SNEGSKA (reference sequence). The CDR3 bases are TGCAGTGCTAGTGTTGGACTGAGAAGGAACACTGAAGCTTTCTTT. It is translated as CSASVGLRRNTEAFF.

V usage is TRBV12-3 or TRBV12-4 and J usage is TRBJ1-2, with D perhaps TRBD1 (5 bases). The CDR3 is 13 residues long. V was pared by 6 bases and J by 7 bases, with 15 bases between. Here the CDR3 reads CASSPTWGGGYTF. CDR3 coding DNA: TGTGCCAGCAGCCCAACATGGGGGGGTGGCTACACCTTC.

The genes are TRBV27 and TRBJ1-2; D possibly corresponds to TRBD1 (6 bases). The CDR3 is made up of 14 amino acids. Germline CDR1 and CDR2: MNHEY and SMNVEV (reference sequence). This CDR3 is CVSLQLGTSYGYTF. The CDR3 nucleotides read TGTGTCAGTCTTCAACTCGGGACATCTTATGGCTACACCTTC.

This clonotype occurred a few times. This chain uses TRBV20-1 with TRBJ1-2; D is unresolved. Germline assignment: CDR1 DFQATT and CDR2 SNEGSKA (reference sequence). V lost 6 bases to trimming and J lost 0 bases, with 14 bases between them. The CDR3 has 14 amino acids. The CDR3 region has the DNA TGCAGTGCCCCGGTTGACGGCGCTAACTATGGCTACACCTTC. It encodes CSAPVDGANYGYTF.

In its sample, this clonotype was seen a few times. The rearrangement uses TRBV5-1 and TRBJ2-7; 12 bases are a match to TRBD1. J gave up 0 bases and V 1 base, and 11 bases lay outside the gene matches. This CDR3 comprises 19 residues. Germline assignment: CDR1 SGHRS and CDR2 YFSETQ. CDR3: CASSLLQGKGQGASYEQYF. CDR3 nucleotide sequence: TGCGCCAGCAGCTTGTTGCAGGGGAAGGGACAGGGGGCCTCCTACGAGCAGTACTTC.

This clonotype was recorded many times. The chain is built from TRBV30 and TRBJ1-2; D uncertain. The CDR3 runs to 12 residues. Germline loops: CDR1 GTSNPN, CDR2 SVGIG (reference sequence). V lost 2 bases and J lost 2, with 6 bases in between. The CDR3 nucleotides are TGTGCCTGGAGTACGGGGAACTATGGCTACACCTTC. Translated: CAWSTGNYGYTF.

There are many counts of this clonotype. The DNA for the CDR3 is TGTGCCTGGGCGACAGGAATATTGACTGAAGCTTTCTTT. This gives the protein CAWATGILTEAFF. The gene calls are TRBV30 and TRBJ1-1, with D maybe TRBD1 (6 bases). With 5 bases removed from V and 5 bases from J, the gap between germline ends came to 15 bases. Per the germline V gene, CDR1 is GTSNPN and CDR2 is SVGIG (reference sequence). CDR3 size: 13 residues.

This chain's CDR3 is CASSGPGNQETQYF. The DNA of the CDR3 is TGTGCCAGCAGCGGCCCAGGCAACCAAGAGACCCAGTACTTC. V gene TRBV9 combines with J gene TRBJ2-5, with unresolved D. Germline V gene data show CDR1 as SGDLS and CDR2 as YYNGEE. The ends were cut back, 3 bases at V and 0 bases at J, with 9 bases in the middle. The CDR3 sequence is 14 residues long.

The genes are TRBV13 and TRBJ2-7; D is perhaps TRBD1 (6 bases). V shed 5 bases and J shed 2 bases, with 16 bases lying between them. The CDR3 loop spans 15 amino acids. CDR1 and CDR2 (germline): PRHDT, FYEKMQ (reference sequence). The DNA for the CDR3 is TGTGCCAGCAGCGATAACAGGGAGTATCCCTACGAGCAGTACTTC. Amino acids: CASSDNREYPYEQYF. The full variable domain, with the rest looked up from reference TRBV13 and TRBJ2-7, is AAGVIQSPRHLIKEKRETATLKCYPIPRHDTVYWYQQGPGQDPQFLISFYEKMQSDKGSIPDRFSAQQFSDYHSELNMSSLELGDSALYFCASSDNREYPYEQYFGPGTRLTVT.

The CDR3 here is CASSPRSSIQYF. CDR3 sequence (DNA): TGTGCCAGCAGCCCCCGAAGTAGCATTCAGTACTTC. The chain employs TRBV7-9 and TRBJ2-4; no firm D call. The CDR3 is made up of 12 amino acids. Germline CDR1 and CDR2: SEHNR and FQNEAQ (reference sequence). V dropped 5 bases and J dropped 9 bases, with 11 bases sitting between them.

The chain combines TRBV7-9 with TRBJ2-2; 9 nucleotides agree with TRBD1. CDR1 is SEHNR, CDR2 FQNEAQ, per germline (reference sequence). After removal of 5 bases from V and 7 bases from J, the junction contained 14 bases not matched to a gene. The CDR3 runs to 17 residues. The CDR3 bases are TGTGCCAGCAGCCCCTCCCGCCCCGGGACAGGGAACGGGGAGCTGTTTTTT. It codes for CASSPSRPGTGNGELFF. Looking up the rest from reference TRBV7-9 and TRBJ2-2 gives the full variable domain: DTGVSQNPRHKITKRGQNVTFRCDPISEHNRLYWYRQTLGQGPEFLTYFQNEAQLEKSRLLSDRFSAERPKGSFSTLEIQRTEQGDSAMYLCASSPSRPGTGNGELFFGEGSRLTVL.

There are many counts of this clonotype. The V and J genes are TRBV5-6 and TRBJ2-3; D is perhaps TRBD1 (6 bases). The germline CDR1 and CDR2 sequences are SGHDT and YYEEEE. CDR3 size: 15 residues. V was cut by 6 bases and J by 5 bases, with 19 bases left in between. The CDR3 spells CASIDWGRGGDTQYF. In DNA, the CDR3 is TGTGCCAGCATCGACTGGGGGCGTGGGGGAGATACGCAGTATTTT.